A selection of T cell receptor beta chains follows, all from one sample in a study of shared clonotypes between healthy human individuals. The table came from immunoSEQ multiplex PCR; TCRdb's copy has only in-frame clones and leaves some out. The sample has approximately 2.5 million clones, over 85% seen once; the top ten hold about 0.39%. Sequencing was performed on naive CD4+ T cells from PBMCs. These receptors originate from a man aged 18 to 29 in good health. Some clones in this sample may be carry-over from other donors' samples. The CDR3 runs from the conserved cysteine through the conserved F or W. D genes are given only for firm matches. Clone size, where shown, is once, few, many, or a class for clones that have expanded.

J | V | size | D | CDR3 | DNA
TRBJ1-1 | TRBV9 | . | . | CASSLGPPETEAFF | TGTGCCAGCAGCCTAGGGCCCCCCGAGACTGAAGCTTTCTTT
TRBJ2-7 | TRBV23-1 | . | . | CASSQSMDSEQYF | TGCGCCAGCAGTCAATCGATGGACAGCGAGCAGTACTTC
TRBJ2-2 | TRBV19 | . | . | CASSMGRGRRNTGELFF | TGTGCCAGTAGTATGGGTCGGGGACGAAGGAACACCGGGGAGCTGTTTTTT
TRBJ1-5 | TRBV7-6 | . | TRBD1 | CASSFIQGGQPQHF | TGTGCCAGCAGCTTTATTCAGGGGGGTCAGCCCCAGCATTTT
TRBJ1-3 | TRBV19 | . | TRBD1 | CASTPTGTANSGNTIYF | TGTGCCAGTACTCCAACCGGGACAGCCAACTCTGGAAACACCATATATTTT
TRBJ2-1 | TRBV6-6 | . | TRBD2 | CASSKRGGDEQFF | TGTGCCAGCAGTAAGCGGGGGGGGGATGAGCAGTTCTTC
TRBJ2-7 | TRBV14 | few | TRBD2 | CASSQELLGPGLAGRRTYEQYF | TGTGCCAGCAGCCAAGAACTATTGGGACCAGGACTAGCGGGAAGAAGGACCTACGAGCAGTACTTC
TRBJ1-4 | TRBV5-1 | . | . | CASSYRQAISNEKLFF | TGCGCCAGCAGCTACCGACAGGCCATATCTAATGAAAAACTGTTTTTT
TRBJ1-2 | TRBV7-9 | . | . | CASSLVPSPNYGYTF | TGTGCCAGCAGCTTAGTCCCTAGTCCTAACTATGGCTACACCTTC
TRBJ2-4 | TRBV28 | once | . | CASGKGTPHIQYF | TGTGCCAGCGGAAAGGGGACACCCCACATTCAGTACTTC
TRBJ2-7 | TRBV5-1 | . | TRBD1 | CASSPRTGTSYEQYF | TGCGCCAGCAGCCCTCGGACAGGGACCTCCTACGAGCAGTACTTC
TRBJ2-2 | TRBV11-3 | once | TRBD2 | CASSLSPWQGGTGELFF | TGTGCCAGCAGCTTATCACCCTGGCAGGGAGGGACCGGGGAGCTGTTTTTT
TRBJ2-4 | TRBV7-9 | . | TRBD2 | CASSLGLASDIQYF | TGTGCCAGCAGCCTGGGACTAGCGTCGGACATTCAGTACTTC
TRBJ2-2 | TRBV5-8 | . | . | CASSAGRTDGTGELFF | TGTGCCAGCAGCGCGGGACGGACTGATGGCACCGGGGAGCTGTTTTTT
TRBJ2-1 | TRBV27 | . | . | CASSSLSLYNEQFF | TGTGCCAGCAGTTCCCTCTCACTCTACAATGAGCAGTTCTTC
TRBJ2-5 | TRBV6-5 | . | TRBD2 | CASSFRGGSTEEQYF | TGTGCCAGCAGCTTCCGGGGGGGCTCGACTGAAGAGCAGTACTTC
TRBJ2-2 | TRBV5-8 | once | . | CASSLKGWPGELFF | TGTGCCAGCAGCTTGAAAGGGTGGCCCGGGGAGCTGTTTTTT
TRBJ2-3 | TRBV29-1 | . | TRBD1 | CSVEDRTGGPDTQYF | TGCAGCGTTGAAGATCGGACAGGGGGCCCAGATACGCAGTATTTT
TRBJ1-2 | TRBV28 | . | TRBD1 | CASRPSGTGYGYTF | TGTGCCAGCAGACCGTCAGGGACAGGCTATGGCTACACCTTC
TRBJ2-1 | TRBV11-1 | . | TRBD2 | CASSTPSGSFGEQFF | TGTGCCAGCAGCACACCTAGCGGGAGTTTTGGTGAGCAGTTCTTC
TRBJ2-5 | TRBV6-6 | . | . | CATRAVQETQYF | TGTGCCACGCGGGCGGTTCAGGAGACCCAGTACTTC
TRBJ2-2 | TRBV5-1 | . | . | CASSLERGATGELFF | TGCGCCAGCAGCTTGGAGAGGGGCGCGACCGGGGAGCTGTTTTTT
TRBJ2-7 | TRBV11-2 | . | . | CASSLVPSAWAYEQYF | TGTGCCAGCAGCTTAGTTCCCTCGGCCTGGGCCTACGAGCAGTACTTC
TRBJ1-1 | TRBV28 | few | . | CASSRLNTEAFF | TGTGCCAGCAGTAGGTTGAACACTGAAGCTTTCTTT
TRBJ1-4 | TRBV10-1 | . | . | CASSEGFEKLFF | TGCGCCAGCAGTGAGGGGTTTGAAAAACTGTTTTTT
TRBJ2-7 | TRBV5-5 | . | . | CASSLLGSYEQYF | TGTGCCAGCAGCTTGCTAGGCTCCTACGAGCAGTACTTC
TRBJ1-5 | TRBV6-5 | . | . | CASSYTGISQPQHF | TGTGCCAGCAGTTACACGGGGATTAGTCAGCCCCAGCATTTT
TRBJ2-2 | TRBV19 | once | TRBD1 | CASSRDRGNTGELFF | TGTGCCAGTAGCCGGGACAGGGGGAACACCGGGGAGCTGTTTTTT
TRBJ2-3 | TRBV2 | once | . | CASHPTGLDRWSQYF | TGTGCCAGCCACCCCACCGGATTGGATAGGTGGTCGCAGTATTTT
TRBJ2-1 | TRBV2 | . | . | CASSPWRGYNEQFF | TGTGCCAGCAGTCCCTGGCGAGGGTACAATGAGCAGTTCTTC
TRBJ2-1 | TRBV23-1 | . | . | CASSQSRGPREQFF | TGCGCCAGCAGTCAATCGCGGGGGCCACGTGAGCAGTTCTTC